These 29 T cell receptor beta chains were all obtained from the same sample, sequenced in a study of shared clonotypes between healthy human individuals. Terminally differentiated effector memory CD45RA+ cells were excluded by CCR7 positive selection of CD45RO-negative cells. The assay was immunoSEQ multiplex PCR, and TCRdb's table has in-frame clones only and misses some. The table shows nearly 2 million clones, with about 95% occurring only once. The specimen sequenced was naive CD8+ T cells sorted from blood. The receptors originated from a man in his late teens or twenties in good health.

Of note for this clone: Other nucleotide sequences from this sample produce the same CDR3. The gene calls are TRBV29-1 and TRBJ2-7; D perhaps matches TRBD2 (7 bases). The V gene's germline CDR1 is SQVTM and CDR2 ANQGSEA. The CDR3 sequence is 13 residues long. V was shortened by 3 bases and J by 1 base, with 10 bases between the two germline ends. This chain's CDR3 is CSVEGGGSYEQYF. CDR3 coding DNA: TGCAGCGTTGAGGGAGGGGGGTCCTACGAGCAGTACTTC.

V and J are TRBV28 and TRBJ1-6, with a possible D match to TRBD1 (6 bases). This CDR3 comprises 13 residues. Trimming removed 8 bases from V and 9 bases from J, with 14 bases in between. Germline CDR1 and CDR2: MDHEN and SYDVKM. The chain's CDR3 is CASHSGGASPLHF. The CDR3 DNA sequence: TGTGCCAGCCATTCGGGGGGGGCTTCACCCCTCCACTTT.

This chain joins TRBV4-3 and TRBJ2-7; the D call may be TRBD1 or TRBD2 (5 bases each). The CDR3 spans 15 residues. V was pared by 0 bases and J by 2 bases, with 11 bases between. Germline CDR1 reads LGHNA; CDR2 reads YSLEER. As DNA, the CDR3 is TGCGCCAGCAGCCAAGAAGGTTGGGGGACCTACGAGCAGTACTTC. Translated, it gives CASSQEGWGTYEQYF.

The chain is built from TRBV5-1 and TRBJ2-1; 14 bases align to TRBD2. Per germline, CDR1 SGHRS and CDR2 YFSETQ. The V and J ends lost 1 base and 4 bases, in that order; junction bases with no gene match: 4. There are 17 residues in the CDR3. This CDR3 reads CASSLRLAGGRYNEQFF. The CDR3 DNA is TGCGCCAGCAGCTTGAGACTAGCGGGGGGGAGGTACAATGAGCAGTTCTTC.

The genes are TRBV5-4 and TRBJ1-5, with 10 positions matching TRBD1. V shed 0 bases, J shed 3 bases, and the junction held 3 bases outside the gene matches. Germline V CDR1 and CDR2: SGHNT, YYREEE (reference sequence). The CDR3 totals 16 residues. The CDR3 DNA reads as TGTGCCAGCAGCTTGGCCGGGACAGGGGACAATCAGCCCCAGCATTTT. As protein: CASSLAGTGDNQPQHF.

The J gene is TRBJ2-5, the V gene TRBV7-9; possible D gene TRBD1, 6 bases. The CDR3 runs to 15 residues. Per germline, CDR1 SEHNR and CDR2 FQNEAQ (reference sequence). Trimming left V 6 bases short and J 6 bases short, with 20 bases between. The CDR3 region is CASRQGGLGKKTQYF. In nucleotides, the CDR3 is TGTGCCAGCAGACAAGGGGGTCTAGGAAAAAAGACCCAGTACTTC.

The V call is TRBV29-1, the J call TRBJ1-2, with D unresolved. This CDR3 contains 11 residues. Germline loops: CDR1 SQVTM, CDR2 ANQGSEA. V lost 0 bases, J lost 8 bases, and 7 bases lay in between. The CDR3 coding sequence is TGCAGCGTTGAAGATATAGAAGGCTACACCTTC. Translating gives CSVEDIEGYTF. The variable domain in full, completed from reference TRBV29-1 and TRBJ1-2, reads SAVISQKPSRDICQRGTSLTIQCQVDSQVTMMFWYRQQPGQSLTLIATANQGSEATYESGFVIDKFPISRPNLTFSTLTVSNMSPEDSSIYLCSVEDIEGYTFGSGTRLTVV.

CDR3 in amino acids: CASSGVGPVHF. Written as DNA, the CDR3 is TGCGCCAGCAGCGGGGTAGGCCCGGTCCACTTT. This rearrangement joins TRBV4-1 to TRBJ1-6, with unresolved D. The CDR3 sequence is 11 residues long. The V gene's germline CDR1 is MGHRA and CDR2 YSYEKL. V was shortened by 5 bases and J by 17 bases, with 13 bases between the two germline ends.

The CDR3 sequence is CSVEGGPLQGAEQYF. The CDR3 region has the DNA TGCAGCGTTGAGGGCGGCCCCTTACAGGGGGCCGAGCAGTACTTC. The chain uses TRBV29-1 and TRBJ2-7, with 9 bases identical to TRBD1. The J segment lost 6 bases and the V segment lost 3 bases, leaving 12 bases of the junction unmatched. CDR1 SQVTM and CDR2 ANQGSEA come from the germline V gene. This CDR3 contains 15 residues.

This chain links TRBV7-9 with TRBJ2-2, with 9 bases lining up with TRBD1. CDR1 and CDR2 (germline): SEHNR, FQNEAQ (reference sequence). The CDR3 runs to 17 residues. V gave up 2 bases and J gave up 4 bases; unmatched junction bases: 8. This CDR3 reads CASSLTWGTGFTGELFF. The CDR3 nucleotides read TGTGCCAGCAGCTTAACCTGGGGGACAGGGTTCACCGGGGAGCTGTTTTTT.

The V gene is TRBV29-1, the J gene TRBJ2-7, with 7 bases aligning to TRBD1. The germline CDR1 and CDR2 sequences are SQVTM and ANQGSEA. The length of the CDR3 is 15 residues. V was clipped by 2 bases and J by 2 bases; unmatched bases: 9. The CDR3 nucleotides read TGCAGCGTTGAACTATCCTCAGGGGGAGCCTACGAGCAGTACTTC. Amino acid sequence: CSVELSSGGAYEQYF.

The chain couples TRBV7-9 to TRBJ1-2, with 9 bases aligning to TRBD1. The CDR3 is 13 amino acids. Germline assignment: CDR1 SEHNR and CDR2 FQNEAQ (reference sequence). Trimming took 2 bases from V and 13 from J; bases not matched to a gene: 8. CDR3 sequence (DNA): TGTGCCAGCAGCTTACCCTCGGACAGGGGAGGCACCTTC. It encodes CASSLPSDRGGTF.

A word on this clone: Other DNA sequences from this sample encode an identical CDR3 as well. The CDR3 loop is CASTGQGETQYF. The CDR3 nucleotides read TGTGCCAGCACCGGACAAGGAGAGACCCAGTACTTC. V is TRBV2 and J is TRBJ2-5; weak D call: TRBD1 (5 bases). The CDR3 spans 12 residues. Germline loops: CDR1 SNHLY, CDR2 FYNNEI. Trimming pared 7 bases from V and 4 bases from J, leaving 10 bases between.

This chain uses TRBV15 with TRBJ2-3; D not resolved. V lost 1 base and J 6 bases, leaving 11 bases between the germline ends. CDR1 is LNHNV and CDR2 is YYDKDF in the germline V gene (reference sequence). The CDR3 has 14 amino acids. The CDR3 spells CATSRVELEDTQYF. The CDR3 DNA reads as TGTGCCACCAGCAGAGTTGAGCTAGAGGATACGCAGTATTTT.

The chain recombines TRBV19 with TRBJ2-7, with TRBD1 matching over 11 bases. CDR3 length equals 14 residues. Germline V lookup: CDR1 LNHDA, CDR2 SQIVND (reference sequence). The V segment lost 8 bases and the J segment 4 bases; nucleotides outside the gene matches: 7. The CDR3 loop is CASGSGTGGYEQYF. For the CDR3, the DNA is TGTGCCAGTGGATCCGGGACAGGGGGTTACGAGCAGTACTTC. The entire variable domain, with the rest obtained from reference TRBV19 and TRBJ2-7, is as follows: DGGITQSPKYLFRKEGQNVTLSCEQNLNHDAMYWYRQDPGQGLRLIYYSQIVNDFQKGDIAEGYSVSREKKESFPLTVTSAQKNPTAFYLCASGSGTGGYEQYFGPGTRLTVT.

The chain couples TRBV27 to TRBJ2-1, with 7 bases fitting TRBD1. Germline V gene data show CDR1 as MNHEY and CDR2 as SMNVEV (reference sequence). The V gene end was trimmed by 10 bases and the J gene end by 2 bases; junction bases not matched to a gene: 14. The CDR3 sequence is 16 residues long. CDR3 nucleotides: TGTGCCAACCCAAAACAGGGGATCTCGGCCTACAATGAGCAGTTCTTC. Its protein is CANPKQGISAYNEQFF.

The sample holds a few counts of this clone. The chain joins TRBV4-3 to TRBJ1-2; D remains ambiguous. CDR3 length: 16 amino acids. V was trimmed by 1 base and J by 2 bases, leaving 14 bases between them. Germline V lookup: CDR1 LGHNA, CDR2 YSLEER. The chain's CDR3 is CASSQAFWTVNYGYTF. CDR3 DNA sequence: TGCGCCAGCAGCCAAGCGTTTTGGACGGTGAACTATGGCTACACCTTC.

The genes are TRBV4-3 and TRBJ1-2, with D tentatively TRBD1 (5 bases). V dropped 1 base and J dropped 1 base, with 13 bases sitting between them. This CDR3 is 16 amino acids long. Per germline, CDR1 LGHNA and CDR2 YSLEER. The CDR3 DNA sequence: TGCGCCAGCAGCCAAGGTAGCGCAGGGATTAACTATGGCTACACCTTC. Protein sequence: CASSQGSAGINYGYTF.

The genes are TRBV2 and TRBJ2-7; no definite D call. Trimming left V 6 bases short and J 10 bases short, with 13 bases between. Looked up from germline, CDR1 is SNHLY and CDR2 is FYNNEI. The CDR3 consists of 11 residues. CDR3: CASRTWGSQYF. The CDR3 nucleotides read TGTGCCAGCAGGACCTGGGGATCACAGTACTTC.

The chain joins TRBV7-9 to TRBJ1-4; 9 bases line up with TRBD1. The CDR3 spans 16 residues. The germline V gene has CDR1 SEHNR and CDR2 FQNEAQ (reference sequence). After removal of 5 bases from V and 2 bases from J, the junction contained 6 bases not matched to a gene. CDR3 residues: CASSQATGGTNEKLFF. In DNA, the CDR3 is TGTGCCAGCAGCCAGGCTACAGGGGGCACTAATGAAAAACTGTTTTTT.

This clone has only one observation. The CDR3, as DNA: TGTGCCAGCAGTGATGAGCGGAGCGGACTCTACGAGCAGTACTTC. It codes for CASSDERSGLYEQYF. The rearrangement links TRBV2 to TRBJ2-7, with D perhaps TRBD2 (5 bases). Germline CDR1 and CDR2: SNHLY and FYNNEI. The CDR3 totals 15 residues. Trimming removed 3 bases at V and 3 bases at J, with 15 bases between.

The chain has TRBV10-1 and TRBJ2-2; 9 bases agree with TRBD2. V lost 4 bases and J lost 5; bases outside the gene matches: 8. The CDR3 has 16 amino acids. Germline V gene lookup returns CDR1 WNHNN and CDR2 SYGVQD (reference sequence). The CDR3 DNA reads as TGCGCCAGCAGTGGAGACGGTACTAGCGGGACCGGGGAGCTGTTTTTT. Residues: CASSGDGTSGTGELFF.

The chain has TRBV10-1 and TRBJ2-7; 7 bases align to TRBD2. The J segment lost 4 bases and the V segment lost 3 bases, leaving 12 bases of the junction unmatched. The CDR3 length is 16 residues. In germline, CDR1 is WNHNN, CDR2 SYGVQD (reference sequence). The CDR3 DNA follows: TGCGCCAGCAGTGACTCGGGGGGATTGGCCCCTTACGAGCAGTACTTC. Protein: CASSDSGGLAPYEQYF.

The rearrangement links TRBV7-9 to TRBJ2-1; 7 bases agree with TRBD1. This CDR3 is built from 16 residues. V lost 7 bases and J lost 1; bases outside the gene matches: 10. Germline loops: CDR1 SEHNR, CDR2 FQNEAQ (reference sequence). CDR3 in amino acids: CASTTTMGQSYNEQFF. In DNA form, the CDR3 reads TGTGCCAGCACCACGACTATGGGACAGTCCTACAATGAGCAGTTCTTC. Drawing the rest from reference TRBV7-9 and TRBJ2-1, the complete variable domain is DTGVSQNPRHKITKRGQNVTFRCDPISEHNRLYWYRQTLGQGPEFLTYFQNEAQLEKSRLLSDRFSAERPKGSFSTLEIQRTEQGDSAMYLCASTTTMGQSYNEQFFGPGTRLTVL.

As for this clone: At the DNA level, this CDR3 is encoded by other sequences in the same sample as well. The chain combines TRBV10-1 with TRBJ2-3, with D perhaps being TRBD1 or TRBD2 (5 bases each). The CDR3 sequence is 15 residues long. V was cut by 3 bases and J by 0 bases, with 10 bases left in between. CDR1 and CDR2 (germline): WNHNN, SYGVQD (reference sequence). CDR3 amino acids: CASSDGGSSTDTQYF. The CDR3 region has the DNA TGCGCCAGCAGTGATGGGGGTTCTAGCACAGATACGCAGTATTTT.

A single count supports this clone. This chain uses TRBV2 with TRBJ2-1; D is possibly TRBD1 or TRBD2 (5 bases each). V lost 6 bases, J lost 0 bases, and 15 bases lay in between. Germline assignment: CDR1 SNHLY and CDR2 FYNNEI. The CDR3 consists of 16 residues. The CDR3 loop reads CASSDRGASSYNEQFF. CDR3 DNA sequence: TGTGCCAGCAGCGACCGAGGGGCGAGCTCCTACAATGAGCAGTTCTTC.

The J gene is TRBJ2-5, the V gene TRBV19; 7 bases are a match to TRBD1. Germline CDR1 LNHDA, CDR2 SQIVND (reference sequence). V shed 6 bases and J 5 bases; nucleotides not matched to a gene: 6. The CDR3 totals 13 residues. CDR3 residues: CASRKDRDETQYF. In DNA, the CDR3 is TGTGCCAGTAGGAAAGACAGGGACGAGACCCAGTACTTC.

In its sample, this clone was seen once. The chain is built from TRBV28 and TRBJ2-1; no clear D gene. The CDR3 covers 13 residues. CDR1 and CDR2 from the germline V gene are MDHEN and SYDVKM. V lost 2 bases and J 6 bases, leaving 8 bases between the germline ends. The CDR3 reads CASSLPAGNEQFF. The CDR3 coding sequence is TGTGCCAGCAGTTTACCAGCCGGCAATGAGCAGTTCTTC. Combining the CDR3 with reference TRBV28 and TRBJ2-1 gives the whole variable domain DVKVTQSSRYLVKRTGEKVFLECVQDMDHENMFWYRQDPGLGLRLIYFSYDVKMKEKGDIPEGYSVSREKKERFSLILESASTNQTSMYLCASSLPAGNEQFFGPGTRLTVL.

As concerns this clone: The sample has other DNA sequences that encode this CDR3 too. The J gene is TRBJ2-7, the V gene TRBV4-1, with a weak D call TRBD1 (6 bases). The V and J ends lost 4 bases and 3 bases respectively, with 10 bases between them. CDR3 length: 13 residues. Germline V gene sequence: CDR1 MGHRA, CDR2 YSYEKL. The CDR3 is CASSLSDSYEQYF. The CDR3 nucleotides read TGCGCCAGCAGCCTTTCGGACAGCTACGAGCAGTACTTC.